One TCR beta chain is described in this entry. Its antigen is unknown. A much larger clonotype is one base distant, so this may be a read error. These data originate in a study of vaccination and CD4 T cells after COVID-19. Study-level background: Two doses of either BNT162b2 or mRNA-1273 vaccine were given to participants. Findings and limits, study-wide: Researchers report that 304 of 307 vaccine-specific clones in convalescent patients proved spike mono-reactive.

Cultured CD4+ T-cell DNA underwent Oncomine TCR Beta short-read sequencing. Genomic DNA was isolated from cultured CD4+ T cells. TCRdb reprocessed the PCR reads with MiXCR, giving one entry per CDR3 protein. The sample gives around 10,000 distinct CDR3 sequences, more than 35% of which show up once; less than 15% is in the top ten. The germline gives CDR1 SGHTA, CDR2 FQGNSA. The CDR3 runs to 15 residues. Treatment given: roughly 11-day PBMC culture with coronavirus spike peptide pools or control peptides (ViraFEST assay). The collection of CD4+ T cells from the unexposed donor took place before the COVID-19 pandemic (2011-2018).

The source of this sequence is a human donor in good health. The V call is TRBV7-2, the J call TRBJ1-2; D remains ambiguous. Sequences were obtained from CD4+ T cells from blood, cultured in vitro. The DNA for the CDR3 is TGTGCCAGCAGCTTAGGGCTTGACTTCGGCTATGGCTGCACCTTC. It yields the protein CASSLGLDFGYGCTF. Looking up the rest from reference TRBV7-2 and TRBJ1-2 gives the full variable domain: GAGVSQSPSNKVTEKGKDVELRCDPISGHTALYWYRQSLGQGLEFLIYFQGNSAPDKSGLPSDRFSAERTGGSVSTLTIQRTQQEDSAVYLCASSLGLDFGYGCTFGSGTRLTVV.